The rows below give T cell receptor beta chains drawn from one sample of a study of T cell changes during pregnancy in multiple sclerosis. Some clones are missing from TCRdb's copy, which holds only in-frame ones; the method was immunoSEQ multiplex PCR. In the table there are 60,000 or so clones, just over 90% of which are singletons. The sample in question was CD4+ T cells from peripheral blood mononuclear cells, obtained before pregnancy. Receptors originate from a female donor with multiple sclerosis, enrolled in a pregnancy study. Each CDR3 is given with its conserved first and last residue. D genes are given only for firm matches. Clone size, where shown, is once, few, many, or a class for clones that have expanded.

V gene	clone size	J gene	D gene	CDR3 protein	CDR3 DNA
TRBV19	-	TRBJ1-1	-	CASRITGDTEAFF	TGTGCCAGTAGGATAACAGGAGACACTGAAGCTTTCTTT
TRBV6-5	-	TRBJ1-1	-	CASSPGTSNTEAFF	TGTGCCAGCAGCCCCGGGACATCGAACACTGAAGCTTTCTTT
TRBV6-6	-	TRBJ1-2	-	CASSYLGREGYTF	TGTGCCAGCAGTTACTTGGGGAGAGAAGGCTACACCTTC
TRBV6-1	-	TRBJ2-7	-	CASRLTRYEQYF	TGTGCCAGCAGACTGACTCGCTACGAGCAGTACTTC
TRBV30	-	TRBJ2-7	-	CAWRVSYEQYF	TGTGCCTGGAGAGTCAGCTACGAGCAGTACTTC
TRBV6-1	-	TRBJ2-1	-	CASSERDVGLSSYNEQFF	TGTGCCAGCAGTGAACGGGATGTAGGTCTAAGCTCCTACAATGAGCAGTTCTTC
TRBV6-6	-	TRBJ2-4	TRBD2	CASSYSPTSGKNIQYF	TGTGCCAGCAGTTACTCCCCAACTAGCGGGAAAAACATTCAGTACTTC
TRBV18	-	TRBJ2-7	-	CASSPSGIEQYF	TGTGCCAGCTCTCCATCAGGGATCGAGCAGTACTTC
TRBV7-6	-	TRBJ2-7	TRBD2	CASSLGKRESEQYF	TGTGCCAGCAGCTTAGGCAAGCGGGAAAGCGAGCAGTACTTC
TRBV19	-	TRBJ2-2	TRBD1	CAARQGRQNTGELFF	TGTGCCGCCAGACAGGGTCGGCAAAACACCGGGGAGCTGTTTTTT
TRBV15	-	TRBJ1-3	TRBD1	CATSSDRANTIYF	TGTGCCACCAGCAGCGACAGGGCTAACACCATATATTTT
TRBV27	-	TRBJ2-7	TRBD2	CASSLGAGVVYEQYF	TGTGCCAGCAGTTTAGGAGCGGGAGTTGTTTACGAGCAGTACTTC
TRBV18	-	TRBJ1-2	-	CASSPSRTDYGYTF	TGTGCCAGCTCACCATCACGGACAGACTATGGCTACACCTTC
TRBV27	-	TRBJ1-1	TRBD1	CASSPRVRDRAEAFF	TGTGCCAGCAGTCCCCGGGTGCGGGACAGGGCTGAAGCTTTCTTT
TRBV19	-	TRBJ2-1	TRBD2	CASSFPGLAGLSSYNEQFF	TGTGCCAGTAGTTTCCCGGGACTAGCGGGGCTTAGCTCCTACAATGAGCAGTTCTTC
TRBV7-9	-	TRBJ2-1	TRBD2	CASSPRLAGPLKSYNEQFF	TGTGCCAGCAGCCCACGACTAGCGGGACCCTTAAAATCGTACAATGAGCAGTTCTTC
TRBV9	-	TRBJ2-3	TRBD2	CASSVVVGLAGTDTQYF	TGTGCCAGCAGCGTAGTGGTCGGGCTAGCGGGAACAGATACGCAGTATTTT
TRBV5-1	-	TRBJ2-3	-	CASSPGTLSTDTQYF	TGCGCCAGCAGCCCGGGAACACTTAGCACAGATACGCAGTATTTT
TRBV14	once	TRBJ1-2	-	CASSQVRGGYGYTF	TGTGCCAGCAGCCAAGTTCGGGGTGGATATGGCTACACCTTC
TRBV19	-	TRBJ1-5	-	CASSSMHPGGPQHF	TGTGCCAGTAGTAGTATGCACCCGGGGGGGCCCCAGCATTTT
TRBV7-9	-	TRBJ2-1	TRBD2	CASSSGGSYNEQFF	TGTGCCAGCAGCTCCGGGGGGTCTTACAATGAGCAGTTCTTC
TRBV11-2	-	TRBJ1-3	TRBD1	CASSLRGSGQAGNTIYF	TGTGCCAGCAGCTTAAGGGGATCCGGACAGGCTGGAAACACCATATATTTT
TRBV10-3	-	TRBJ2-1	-	CAISAGPGGNEQFF	TGTGCCATCAGTGCCGGGCCCGGGGGCAATGAGCAGTTCTTC
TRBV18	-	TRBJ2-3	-	CASSPGGRQDTQYF	TGTGCCAGCTCACCTGGGGGGAGGCAGGATACGCAGTATTTT
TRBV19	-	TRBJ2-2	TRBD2	CASSTRLAGVSRPGELFF	TGTGCCAGTAGTACCCGACTAGCGGGAGTCTCTCGCCCCGGGGAGCTGTTTTTT
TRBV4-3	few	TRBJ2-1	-	CASSQGLRSDEQFF	TGCGCCAGCAGCCAAGGGTTACGGAGCGATGAGCAGTTCTTC
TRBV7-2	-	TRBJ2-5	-	CASSPQGLRAQYF	TGTGCCAGCAGCCCCCAGGGCCTAAGGGCCCAGTACTTC
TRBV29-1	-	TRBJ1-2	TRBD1	CSVGEQGASGYGYTF	TGCAGCGTTGGAGAACAGGGGGCGTCGGGCTATGGCTACACCTTC
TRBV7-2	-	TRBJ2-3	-	CASSLYTDTQYF	TGTGCCAGCAGCTTGTACACAGATACGCAGTATTTT
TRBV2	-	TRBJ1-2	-	CASSETGWAGEGYTF	TGTGCCAGCAGTGAGACGGGGTGGGCAGGTGAAGGCTACACCTTC
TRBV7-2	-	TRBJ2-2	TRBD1	CASSRTGTANTGELFF	TGTGCCAGCAGCCGAACCGGGACAGCGAACACCGGGGAGCTGTTTTTT
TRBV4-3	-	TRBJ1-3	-	CASSQSLMGRGSGNTIYF	TGCGCCAGCAGCCAATCGTTGATGGGTAGGGGGTCTGGAAACACCATATATTTT
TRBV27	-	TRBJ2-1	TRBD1	CATLAGTGRLNEQFF	TGTGCCACCTTGGCCGGGACAGGGCGCCTCAATGAGCAGTTCTTC
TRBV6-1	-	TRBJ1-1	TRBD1	CASSVGTGVTEAFF	TGTGCCAGCAGTGTGGGGACAGGGGTCACTGAAGCTTTCTTT